Listed below are T cell receptor beta chains from one sample, sequenced in a study of CD8+ T cells in alopecia areata. TCRdb's table, derived via immunoSEQ multiplex PCR, lists solely in-frame clones and lacks some. The sample includes 200,000 to 250,000 clones, approximately 52% of them seen just once. The input for sequencing was CD4+ T cells sorted from blood, taken at week 0. These receptors originate from a human donor with alopecia areata. Both conserved end residues are part of each CDR3. Fields, in order: D gene, clone size, V gene, J gene, CDR3 DNA, CDR3 protein. The D gene is left open where the match is weak. Some rows mark clone size as missing; the rest say once, few, many or name a class of expanded clone.

d_gene: NA; abundance: NA; v_gene: TRBV2; j_gene: TRBJ2-3; CDR3nt: TGTGCCAGCAGTGAATTTAGGTCCCCCCCTGGGGCGCAGTATTTT; CDR3aa: CASSEFRSPPGAQYF
d_gene: NA; abundance: few; v_gene: TRBV30; j_gene: TRBJ2-1; CDR3nt: TGTGCCTGGAGCTCGAAGACCCTAAACAATGAGCAGTTCTTC; CDR3aa: CAWSSKTLNNEQFF
d_gene: NA; abundance: NA; v_gene: TRBV11-3; j_gene: TRBJ2-3; CDR3nt: TGTGCCAGCAGCTTAGCACCCCCGGGACACAGCACAGATACGCAGTATTTT; CDR3aa: CASSLAPPGHSTDTQYF
d_gene: TRBD2; abundance: NA; v_gene: TRBV29-1; j_gene: TRBJ2-1; CDR3nt: TGCAGGGCTAGCGGGGGGGCTGATGAGCAGTTCTTC; CDR3aa: CRASGGADEQFF
d_gene: NA; abundance: NA; v_gene: TRBV7-3; j_gene: TRBJ2-3; CDR3nt: TGTGCCAGCAGTCGTCAGCAGGCAGATACGCAGTATTTT; CDR3aa: CASSRQQADTQYF
d_gene: NA; abundance: NA; v_gene: TRBV5-6; j_gene: TRBJ2-7; CDR3nt: TGTGCCAGCAGCTCGTCCAAGTCCTACGAGCAGTACTTC; CDR3aa: CASSSSKSYEQYF
d_gene: NA; abundance: few; v_gene: TRBV11-2; j_gene: TRBJ2-1; CDR3nt: TGTGCCAGCAGCTTCCCCGAAGGGCTAGTAATAAAGCAGTTCTTC; CDR3aa: CASSFPEGLVIKQFF
d_gene: NA; abundance: NA; v_gene: TRBV28; j_gene: TRBJ1-5; CDR3nt: TGTGCCAGCAGTCTCCCCCACAGGGCTGGGAGTAATCAGCCCCAGCATTTT; CDR3aa: CASSLPHRAGSNQPQHF
d_gene: NA; abundance: NA; v_gene: TRBV6-1; j_gene: TRBJ2-1; CDR3nt: TGTGCCAGCACCGGTGCTCCGGGGCTGAGCAATGAGCAGTTCTTC; CDR3aa: CASTGAPGLSNEQFF
d_gene: TRBD1; abundance: few; v_gene: TRBV5-1; j_gene: TRBJ2-1; CDR3nt: TGCGCCAGCAGCCCCCCGGGACAGGGATATCGGCAGTTCTTC; CDR3aa: CASSPPGQGYRQFF
d_gene: NA; abundance: NA; v_gene: TRBV6-5; j_gene: TRBJ1-2; CDR3nt: TGTGCCAGCAGTTACTCGATGAGCCCTTATGGCTACACCTTC; CDR3aa: CASSYSMSPYGYTF
d_gene: TRBD2; abundance: many; v_gene: TRBV6-4; j_gene: TRBJ2-1; CDR3nt: TGTGCCAGCAGTGACTCGACTAGCGGGAGCAATGAGCAGTTCTTC; CDR3aa: CASSDSTSGSNEQFF
d_gene: TRBD1; abundance: NA; v_gene: TRBV16; j_gene: TRBJ2-7; CDR3nt: TGTGCCAGCAGCCTCGGGACAGGGGGCTTAGGCGAGCAGTACTTC; CDR3aa: CASSLGTGGLGEQYF
d_gene: NA; abundance: NA; v_gene: TRBV6-1; j_gene: TRBJ2-3; CDR3nt: TGTGCCAGCAGTGATATGTACAGGAGTACTAGCACAGATACGCAGTATTTT; CDR3aa: CASSDMYRSTSTDTQYF
d_gene: NA; abundance: NA; v_gene: TRBV10-3; j_gene: TRBJ1-5; CDR3nt: TGTGCCATCAGTGTAGACAACTATCAGCCCCAGCATTTT; CDR3aa: CAISVDNYQPQHF
d_gene: TRBD1; abundance: NA; v_gene: TRBV29-1; j_gene: TRBJ1-4; CDR3nt: TGCAGCGTTGGGAGACAGGGAGAGAAACTGTTTTTT; CDR3aa: CSVGRQGEKLFF
d_gene: NA; abundance: NA; v_gene: TRBV7-9; j_gene: TRBJ2-7; CDR3nt: TGTGCCAGCAACGCCGGGGGCTCCTACGAGCAGTACTTC; CDR3aa: CASNAGGSYEQYF
d_gene: NA; abundance: NA; v_gene: TRBV6-1; j_gene: TRBJ1-2; CDR3nt: TGTGCCAGCAGTGAAGGTGGAGGGATAGTAGGCTACACCTTC; CDR3aa: CASSEGGGIVGYTF
d_gene: NA; abundance: NA; v_gene: TRBV9; j_gene: TRBJ1-4; CDR3nt: TGTGCCAGCAGCGTAGCAGGGATGGGTGAAAAACTGTTTTTT; CDR3aa: CASSVAGMGEKLFF
d_gene: NA; abundance: few; v_gene: TRBV29-1; j_gene: TRBJ2-7; CDR3nt: TGCAGCGCCATTCGGTACACAACAACCTACGAGCAGTACTTC; CDR3aa: CSAIRYTTTYEQYF
d_gene: NA; abundance: NA; v_gene: TRBV14; j_gene: TRBJ1-2; CDR3nt: TGTGCCAGCAGCCAAGGCGGATTCGGTGGCTACACCTTC; CDR3aa: CASSQGGFGGYTF
d_gene: NA; abundance: NA; v_gene: TRBV6-6; j_gene: TRBJ2-3; CDR3nt: TGTGCCAGCAGTTATGGGCTAGCCCCAGATACGCAGTATTTT; CDR3aa: CASSYGLAPDTQYF
d_gene: NA; abundance: once; v_gene: TRBV30; j_gene: TRBJ1-1; CDR3nt: TGTGCCTGGAGTGTACAGGGAACTGAAGCTTTCTTT; CDR3aa: CAWSVQGTEAFF
d_gene: NA; abundance: NA; v_gene: TRBV2; j_gene: TRBJ1-2; CDR3nt: TGTGCCAGCAATTCCCGACAAATCTATGGCTACACCTTC; CDR3aa: CASNSRQIYGYTF
d_gene: TRBD1; abundance: NA; v_gene: TRBV29-1; j_gene: TRBJ2-5; CDR3nt: TGCAGCCTAGGGGGGCAGGGGGCGATCCAAGAGACCCAGTACTTC; CDR3aa: CSLGGQGAIQETQYF
d_gene: NA; abundance: few; v_gene: TRBV6-1; j_gene: TRBJ2-7; CDR3nt: TGTGCCAGCAGCGGGGATTGGGGCGAGCAGTACTTC; CDR3aa: CASSGDWGEQYF
d_gene: NA; abundance: NA; v_gene: TRBV20-1; j_gene: TRBJ1-1; CDR3nt: TGCAGTGCTAGAGGCACTGAAGCTTTCTTT; CDR3aa: CSARGTEAFF
d_gene: NA; abundance: few; v_gene: TRBV7-9; j_gene: TRBJ2-5; CDR3nt: TGTGCCAGCAGCTTAGGTGCAGGAAGAGAGACCCAGTACTTC; CDR3aa: CASSLGAGRETQYF
d_gene: NA; abundance: NA; v_gene: TRBV18; j_gene: TRBJ2-1; CDR3nt: TGTGCCAGCTCACCATCCAGGGCTCGTATAGACAATGAGCAGTTCTTC; CDR3aa: CASSPSRARIDNEQFF
d_gene: NA; abundance: NA; v_gene: TRBV30; j_gene: TRBJ1-1; CDR3nt: TGTGCCTGGAGTGTTTTGGGACTCCTGAACACTGAAGCTTTCTTT; CDR3aa: CAWSVLGLLNTEAFF
d_gene: NA; abundance: NA; v_gene: TRBV5-1; j_gene: TRBJ2-5; CDR3nt: TGCGCCAGCAGCTTGTCGGGGCAGAGGGAGACCCAGTACTTC; CDR3aa: CASSLSGQRETQYF
d_gene: NA; abundance: NA; v_gene: TRBV7-3; j_gene: TRBJ1-1; CDR3nt: TGTGCCAGCAGTCCGAGCACAGCGAACACTGAAGCTTTCTTT; CDR3aa: CASSPSTANTEAFF
d_gene: NA; abundance: NA; v_gene: TRBV5-1; j_gene: TRBJ2-7; CDR3nt: TGCGCCAGCAGCTTGGGGGCCAGTTTCTACGAGCAGTACTTC; CDR3aa: CASSLGASFYEQYF
d_gene: TRBD1; abundance: NA; v_gene: TRBV29-1; j_gene: TRBJ2-3; CDR3nt: TGCAGCGTTGTGGGACAGGGAAACGCAGATACGCAGTATTTT; CDR3aa: CSVVGQGNADTQYF
d_gene: NA; abundance: NA; v_gene: TRBV7-2; j_gene: TRBJ2-7; CDR3nt: TGTGCCAGCAGTCCCGCCTACGAGCAGTACTTC; CDR3aa: CASSPAYEQYF
d_gene: TRBD1; abundance: NA; v_gene: TRBV4-1; j_gene: TRBJ1-1; CDR3nt: TGCGCCAGCAGCCTACAGGGGGCAGAAGGCATGAACACTGAAGCTTTCTTT; CDR3aa: CASSLQGAEGMNTEAFF
d_gene: NA; abundance: NA; v_gene: TRBV5-1; j_gene: TRBJ1-4; CDR3nt: TGCGCCAGCAGCTTGGCCACCCGGGGGCGCGGAGAAAAACTGTTTTTT; CDR3aa: CASSLATRGRGEKLFF
d_gene: TRBD1; abundance: NA; v_gene: TRBV29-1; j_gene: TRBJ2-7; CDR3nt: TGCAGCTCCAGGGACAGTGGGACCTACGAGCAGTACTTC; CDR3aa: CSSRDSGTYEQYF
d_gene: NA; abundance: NA; v_gene: TRBV9; j_gene: TRBJ2-3; CDR3nt: TGTGCCAGCAGCGTACCGGGGGCAGATACGCAGTATTTT; CDR3aa: CASSVPGADTQYF
d_gene: NA; abundance: NA; v_gene: TRBV5-1; j_gene: TRBJ1-1; CDR3nt: TGCGCCAGCACCATAGGGACCAAAGCTTTCTTT; CDR3aa: CASTIGTKAFF
d_gene: TRBD2; abundance: NA; v_gene: TRBV2; j_gene: TRBJ2-5; CDR3nt: TGTGCCAGCAGCGAAGGACTAGCGGGAGAGACCCAGTACTTC; CDR3aa: CASSEGLAGETQYF
d_gene: TRBD2; abundance: NA; v_gene: TRBV7-8; j_gene: TRBJ2-4; CDR3nt: TGTGCCAGCAGCTTAGCCAGCGGGGGAAACATTCAGTACTTC; CDR3aa: CASSLASGGNIQYF